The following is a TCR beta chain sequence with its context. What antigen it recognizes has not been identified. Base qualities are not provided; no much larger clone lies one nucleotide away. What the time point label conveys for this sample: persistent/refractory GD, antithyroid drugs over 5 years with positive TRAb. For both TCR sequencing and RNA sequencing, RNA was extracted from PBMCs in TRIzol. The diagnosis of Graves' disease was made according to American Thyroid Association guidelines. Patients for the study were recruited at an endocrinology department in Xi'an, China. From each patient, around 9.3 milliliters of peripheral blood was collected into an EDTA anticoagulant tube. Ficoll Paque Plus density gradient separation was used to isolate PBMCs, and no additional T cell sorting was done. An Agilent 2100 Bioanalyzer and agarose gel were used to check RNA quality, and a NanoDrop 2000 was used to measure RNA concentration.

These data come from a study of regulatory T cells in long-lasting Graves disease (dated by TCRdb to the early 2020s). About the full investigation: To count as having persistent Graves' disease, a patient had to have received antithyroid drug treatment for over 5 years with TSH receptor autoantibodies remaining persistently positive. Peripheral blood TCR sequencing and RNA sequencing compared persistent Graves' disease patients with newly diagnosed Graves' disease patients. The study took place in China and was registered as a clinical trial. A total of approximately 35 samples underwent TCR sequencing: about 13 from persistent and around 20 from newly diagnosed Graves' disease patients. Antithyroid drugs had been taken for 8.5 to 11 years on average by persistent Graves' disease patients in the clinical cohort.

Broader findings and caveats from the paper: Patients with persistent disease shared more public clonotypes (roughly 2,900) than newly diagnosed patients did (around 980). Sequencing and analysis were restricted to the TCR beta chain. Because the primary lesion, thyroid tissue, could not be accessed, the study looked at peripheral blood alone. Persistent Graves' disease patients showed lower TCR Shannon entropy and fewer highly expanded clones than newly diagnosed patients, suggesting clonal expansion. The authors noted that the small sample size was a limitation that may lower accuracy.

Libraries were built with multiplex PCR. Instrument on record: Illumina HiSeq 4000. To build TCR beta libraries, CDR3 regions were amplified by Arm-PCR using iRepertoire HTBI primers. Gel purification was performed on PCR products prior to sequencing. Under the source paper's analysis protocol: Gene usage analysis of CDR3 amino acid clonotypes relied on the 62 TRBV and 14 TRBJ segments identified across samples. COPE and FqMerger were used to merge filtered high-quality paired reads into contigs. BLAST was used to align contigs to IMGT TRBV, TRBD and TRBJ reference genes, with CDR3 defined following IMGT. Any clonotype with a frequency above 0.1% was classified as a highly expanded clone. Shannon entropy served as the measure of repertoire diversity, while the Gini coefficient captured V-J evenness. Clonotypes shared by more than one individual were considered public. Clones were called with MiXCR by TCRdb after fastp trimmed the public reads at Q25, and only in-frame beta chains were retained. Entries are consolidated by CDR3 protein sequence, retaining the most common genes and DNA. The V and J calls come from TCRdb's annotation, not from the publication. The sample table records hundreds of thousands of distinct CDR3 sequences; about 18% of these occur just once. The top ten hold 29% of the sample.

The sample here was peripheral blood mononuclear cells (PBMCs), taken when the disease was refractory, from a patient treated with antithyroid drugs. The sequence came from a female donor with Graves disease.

CDR3 loop: CSPRRRTGGTEAFF. Here is the DNA: TGCAGTCCAAGACGTCGGACAGGAGGGACTGAAGCTTTCTTT. The chain is assembled from TRBV20-1 and TRBJ1-1, with 7 bases aligning to TRBD1. The CDR3 measures 14 amino acids from cysteine to phenylalanine. Only CDR3 DNA is held: 42 bases, read in frame from base 1. As encoded in the germline V gene (reference sequence), CDR1 is DFQATT while CDR2 is SNEGSKA. V is pruned by 8 bases and J by 5 bases, leaving 14 bases of the junction without a gene match.